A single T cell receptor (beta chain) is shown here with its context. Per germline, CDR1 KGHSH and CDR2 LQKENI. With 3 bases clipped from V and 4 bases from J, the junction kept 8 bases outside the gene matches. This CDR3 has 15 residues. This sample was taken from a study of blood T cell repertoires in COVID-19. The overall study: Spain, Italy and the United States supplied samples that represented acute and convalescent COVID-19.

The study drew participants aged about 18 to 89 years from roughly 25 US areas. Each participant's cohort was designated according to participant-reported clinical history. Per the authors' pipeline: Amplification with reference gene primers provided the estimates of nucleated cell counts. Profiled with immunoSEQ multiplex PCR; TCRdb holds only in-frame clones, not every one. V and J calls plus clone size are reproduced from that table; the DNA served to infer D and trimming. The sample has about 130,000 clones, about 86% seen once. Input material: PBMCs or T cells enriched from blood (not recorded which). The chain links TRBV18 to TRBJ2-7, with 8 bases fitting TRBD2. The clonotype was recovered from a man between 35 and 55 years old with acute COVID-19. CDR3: CASSPREGGYYEQYF. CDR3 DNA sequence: TGTGCCAGCTCACCTCGGGAGGGAGGGTATTACGAGCAGTACTTC.